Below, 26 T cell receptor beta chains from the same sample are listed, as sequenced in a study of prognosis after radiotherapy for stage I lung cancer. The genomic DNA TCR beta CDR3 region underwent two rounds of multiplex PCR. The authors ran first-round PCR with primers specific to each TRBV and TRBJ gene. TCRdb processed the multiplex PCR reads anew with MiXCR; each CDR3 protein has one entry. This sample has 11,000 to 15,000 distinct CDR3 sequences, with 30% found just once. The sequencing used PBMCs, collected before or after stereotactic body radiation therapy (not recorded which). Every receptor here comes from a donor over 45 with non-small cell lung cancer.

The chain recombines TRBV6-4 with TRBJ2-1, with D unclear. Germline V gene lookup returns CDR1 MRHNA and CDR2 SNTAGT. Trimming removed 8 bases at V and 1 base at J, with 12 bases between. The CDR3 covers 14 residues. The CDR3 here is CASAVIGSYNEQFF. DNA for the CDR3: TGTGCCAGCGCCGTAATTGGGTCCTACAATGAGCAGTTCTTC.

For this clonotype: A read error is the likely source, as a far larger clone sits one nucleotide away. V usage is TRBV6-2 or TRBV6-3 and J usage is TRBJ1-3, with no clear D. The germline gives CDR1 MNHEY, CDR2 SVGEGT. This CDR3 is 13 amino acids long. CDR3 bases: TGTGACAGCAGTTTAGCGCTGGGAAACACCATATATTTT. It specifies CDSSLALGNTIYF.

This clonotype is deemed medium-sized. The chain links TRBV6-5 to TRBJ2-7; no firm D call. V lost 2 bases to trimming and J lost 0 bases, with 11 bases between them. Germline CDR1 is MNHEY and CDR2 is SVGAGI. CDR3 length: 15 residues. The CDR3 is CASSYSHLDSYEQYF. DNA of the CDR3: TGTGCCAGCAGTTACAGTCATCTCGACTCCTACGAGCAGTACTTC.

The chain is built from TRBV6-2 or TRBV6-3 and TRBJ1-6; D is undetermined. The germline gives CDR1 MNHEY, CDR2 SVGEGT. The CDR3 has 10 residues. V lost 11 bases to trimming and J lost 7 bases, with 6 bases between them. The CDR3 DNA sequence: TGTGCCGGGGTGAATTCACCCCTCCACTTT. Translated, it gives CAGVNSPLHF.

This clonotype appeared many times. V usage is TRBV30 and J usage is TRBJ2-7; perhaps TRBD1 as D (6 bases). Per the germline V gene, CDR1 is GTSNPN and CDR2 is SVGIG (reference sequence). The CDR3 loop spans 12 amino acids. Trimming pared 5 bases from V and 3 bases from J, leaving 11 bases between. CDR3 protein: CAWLRGGYEQYF. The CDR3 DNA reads TGTGCCTGGCTCAGGGGCGGCTACGAGCAGTACTTC.

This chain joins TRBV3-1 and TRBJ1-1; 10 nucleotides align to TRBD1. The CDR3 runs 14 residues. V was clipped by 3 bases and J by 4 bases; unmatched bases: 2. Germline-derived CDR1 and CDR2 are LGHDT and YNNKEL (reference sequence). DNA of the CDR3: TGTGCCAGCAGCCAGAGGGACAGGGGCACTGAAGCTTTCTTT. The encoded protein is CASSQRDRGTEAFF.

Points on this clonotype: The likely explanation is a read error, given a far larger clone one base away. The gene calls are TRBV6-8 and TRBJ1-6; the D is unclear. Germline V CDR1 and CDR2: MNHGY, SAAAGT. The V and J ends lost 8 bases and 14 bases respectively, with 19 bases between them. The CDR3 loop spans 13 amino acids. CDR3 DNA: TGTGCCAGCCGCGGAGACCCTGCCTCAACCCTCCACTTT. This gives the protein CASRGDPASTLHF.

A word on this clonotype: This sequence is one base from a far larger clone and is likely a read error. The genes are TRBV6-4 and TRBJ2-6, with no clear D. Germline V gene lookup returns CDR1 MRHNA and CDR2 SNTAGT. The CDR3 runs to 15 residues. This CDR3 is CFSRIRASGANVLTF. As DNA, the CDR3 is TGTTTCAGCCGTATTAGGGCCTCTGGGGCCAACGTCCTGACTTTC.

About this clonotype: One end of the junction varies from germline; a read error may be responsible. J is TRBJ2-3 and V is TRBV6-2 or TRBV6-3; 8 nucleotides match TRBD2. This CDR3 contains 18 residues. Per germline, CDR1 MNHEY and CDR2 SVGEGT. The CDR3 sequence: CASSYSGTRGLFGDAQYF. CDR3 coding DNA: TGTGCCAGCAGTTACTCCGGGACTAGAGGGTTATTTGGAGATGCGCAGTATTTT.

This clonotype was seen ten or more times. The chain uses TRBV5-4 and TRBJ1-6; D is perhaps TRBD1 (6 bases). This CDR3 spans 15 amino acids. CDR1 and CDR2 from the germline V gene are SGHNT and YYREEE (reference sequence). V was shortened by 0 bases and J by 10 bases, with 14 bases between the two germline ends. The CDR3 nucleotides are TGTGCCAGCAGCTTGGACCAGGGGTCAGGGTCACCCCTCCACTTT. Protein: CASSLDQGSGSPLHF.

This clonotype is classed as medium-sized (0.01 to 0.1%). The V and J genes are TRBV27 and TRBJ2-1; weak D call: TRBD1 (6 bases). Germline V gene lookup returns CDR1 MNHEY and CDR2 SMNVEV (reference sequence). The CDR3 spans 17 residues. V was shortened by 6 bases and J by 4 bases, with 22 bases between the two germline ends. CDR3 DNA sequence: TGTGCCAGCAGACGCCGCGGTGTGGGGGCAGGGTACAATGAGCAGTTCTTC. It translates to CASRRRGVGAGYNEQFF.

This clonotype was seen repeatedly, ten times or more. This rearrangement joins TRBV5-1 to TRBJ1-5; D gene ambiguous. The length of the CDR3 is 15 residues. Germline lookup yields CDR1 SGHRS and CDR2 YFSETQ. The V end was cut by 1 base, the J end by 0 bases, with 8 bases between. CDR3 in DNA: TGCGCCAGCAGCTTGTACGGGGATAGCAATCAGCCCCAGCATTTT. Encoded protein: CASSLYGDSNQPQHF.

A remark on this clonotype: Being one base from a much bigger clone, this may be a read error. CDR3 sequence (DNA): TGCGCCAGCAGCCAAGAGGTGGCTAGCGGGGGGGCCGGGGAGCTGTTTTTT. It specifies CASSQEVASGGAGELFF. The J gene is TRBJ2-2, the V gene TRBV4-1; TRBD2 agrees at 12 bases. This CDR3 is 17 amino acids long. CDR1 and CDR2 from the germline V gene are MGHRA and YSYEKL. The J segment lost 6 bases and the V segment lost 0 bases, leaving 5 bases of the junction unmatched.

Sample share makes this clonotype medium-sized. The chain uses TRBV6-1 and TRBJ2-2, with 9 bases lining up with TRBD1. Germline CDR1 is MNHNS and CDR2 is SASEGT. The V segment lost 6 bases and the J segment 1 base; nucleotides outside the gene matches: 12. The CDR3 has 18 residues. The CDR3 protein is CASRVVTGGTRNTGELFF. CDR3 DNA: TGTGCCAGCAGGGTGGTTACAGGGGGCACAAGGAACACCGGGGAGCTGTTTTTT.

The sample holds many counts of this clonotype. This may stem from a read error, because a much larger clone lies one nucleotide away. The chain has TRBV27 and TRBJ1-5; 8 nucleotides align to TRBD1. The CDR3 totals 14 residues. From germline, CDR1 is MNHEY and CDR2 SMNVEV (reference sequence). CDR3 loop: CTSSTGGGNQPQHF. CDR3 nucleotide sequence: TGTACCAGCAGTACAGGGGGGGGCAATCAGCCCCAGCATTTT.

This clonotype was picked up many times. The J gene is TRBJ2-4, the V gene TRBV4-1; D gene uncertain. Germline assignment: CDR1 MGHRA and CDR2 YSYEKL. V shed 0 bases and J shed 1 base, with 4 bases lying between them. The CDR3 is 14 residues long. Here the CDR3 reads CASSQDRAKNIQYF. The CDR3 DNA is TGCGCCAGCAGCCAAGATCGGGCCAAAAACATTCAGTACTTC.

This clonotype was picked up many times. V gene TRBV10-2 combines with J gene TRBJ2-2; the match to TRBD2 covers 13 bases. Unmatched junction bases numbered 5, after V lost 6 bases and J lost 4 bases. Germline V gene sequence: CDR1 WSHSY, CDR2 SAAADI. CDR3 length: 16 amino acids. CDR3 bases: TGCGCCAGCAGGGGGACTAGCGGGATGATCACCGGGGAGCTGTTTTTT. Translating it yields CASRGTSGMITGELFF.

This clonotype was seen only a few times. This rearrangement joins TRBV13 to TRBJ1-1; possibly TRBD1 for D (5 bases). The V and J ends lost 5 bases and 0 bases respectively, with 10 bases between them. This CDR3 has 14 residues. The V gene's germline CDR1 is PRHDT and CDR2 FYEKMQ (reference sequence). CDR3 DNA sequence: TGTGCCAGCAGCCCTAGGGGCGTGAACACTGAAGCTTTCTTT. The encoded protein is CASSPRGVNTEAFF.

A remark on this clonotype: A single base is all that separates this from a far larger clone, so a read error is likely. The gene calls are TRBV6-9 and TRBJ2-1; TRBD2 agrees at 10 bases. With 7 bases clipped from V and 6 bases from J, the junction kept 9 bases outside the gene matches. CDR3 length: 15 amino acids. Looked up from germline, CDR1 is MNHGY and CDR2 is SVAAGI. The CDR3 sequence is CASIASGRGGNEQFF. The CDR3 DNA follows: TGTGCCAGCATTGCTAGCGGGAGAGGGGGCAATGAGCAGTTCTTC.

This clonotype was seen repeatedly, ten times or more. The CDR3 DNA reads as TGTGCCAGCAGCCAAGGGACAGCCGAGACCCAGTACTTC. Protein product: CASSQGTAETQYF. This chain links TRBV4-2 with TRBJ2-5, with D tentatively TRBD1 (6 bases). CDR3 length equals 13 residues. Germline V gives CDR1 LGHNA, CDR2 YNFKEQ. The V end lost 1 base, the J end lost 5 bases, and 8 bases lay between the germline ends.

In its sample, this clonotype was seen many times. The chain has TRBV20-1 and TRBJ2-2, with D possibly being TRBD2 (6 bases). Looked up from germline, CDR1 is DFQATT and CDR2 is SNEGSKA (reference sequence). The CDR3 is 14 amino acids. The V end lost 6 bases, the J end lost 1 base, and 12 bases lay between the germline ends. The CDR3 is CSAVFSGNTGELFF. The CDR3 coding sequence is TGCAGTGCCGTATTTAGCGGGAACACCGGGGAGCTGTTTTTT.

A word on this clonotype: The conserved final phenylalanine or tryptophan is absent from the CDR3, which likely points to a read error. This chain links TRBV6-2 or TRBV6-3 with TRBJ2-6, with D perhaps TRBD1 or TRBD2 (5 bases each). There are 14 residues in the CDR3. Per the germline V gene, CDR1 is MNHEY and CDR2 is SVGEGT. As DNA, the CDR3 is TGTGCCAGCAGCGACTACTCTGGGGCCAACGTACTGACTTTA. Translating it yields CASSDYSGANVLTL.

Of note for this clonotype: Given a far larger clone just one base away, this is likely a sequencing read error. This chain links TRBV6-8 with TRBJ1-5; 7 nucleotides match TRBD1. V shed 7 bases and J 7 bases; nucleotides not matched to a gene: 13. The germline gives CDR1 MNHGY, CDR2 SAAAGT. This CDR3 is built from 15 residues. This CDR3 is CASKRDRAAGQPQHF. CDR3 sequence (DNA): TGTGCCAGCAAACGTGACAGGGCCGCCGGCCAGCCCCAGCATTTT.

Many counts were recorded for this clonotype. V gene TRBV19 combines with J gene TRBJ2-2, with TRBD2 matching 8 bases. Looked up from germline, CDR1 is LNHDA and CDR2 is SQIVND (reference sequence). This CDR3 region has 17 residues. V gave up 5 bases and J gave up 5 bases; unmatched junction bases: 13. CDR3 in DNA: TGTGCCAGTAGTTCCCTAGTGAGCGGGAGCGGGACCGGGGAGCTGTTTTTT. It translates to CASSSLVSGSGTGELFF. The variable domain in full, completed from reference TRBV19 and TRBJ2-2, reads DGGITQSPKYLFRKEGQNVTLSCEQNLNHDAMYWYRQDPGQGLRLIYYSQIVNDFQKGDIAEGYSVSREKKESFPLTVTSAQKNPTAFYLCASSSLVSGSGTGELFFGEGSRLTVL.

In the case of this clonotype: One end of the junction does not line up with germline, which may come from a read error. Written as DNA, the CDR3 is TGCAGTGCTAGAGGGGGGAGTATTAATCAGCCCCATCATTTT. It is translated as CSARGGSINQPHHF. V gene TRBV20-1 combines with J gene TRBJ1-5; D is possibly TRBD1 (5 bases). Per germline, CDR1 DFQATT and CDR2 SNEGSKA (reference sequence). CDR3 length: 14 amino acids.

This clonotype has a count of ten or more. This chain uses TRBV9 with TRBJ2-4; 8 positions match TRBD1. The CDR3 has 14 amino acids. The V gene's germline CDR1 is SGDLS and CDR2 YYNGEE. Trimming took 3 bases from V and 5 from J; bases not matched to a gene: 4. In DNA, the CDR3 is TGTGCCAGCAGCGGGCCGGGACAGGAAAACATTCAGTACTTC. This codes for CASSGPGQENIQYF.